The rows below give T cell receptor beta chains drawn from one sample of a study of draining lymph node invasion in breast cancer. TCRdb redid the calling of the bulk RNA-seq reads with MiXCR, one entry per CDR3 protein. Found here are around 3,000 distinct CDR3 sequences, roughly 47% of them singletons; the top ten hold around 3.7%. Sequencing used sorted memory Tregs from a lymph node. These receptor sequences come from a female donor with luminal breast cancer. Each CDR3 is given with its conserved first and last residue. A D gene is named only where the DNA matches it firmly. Clone size, where shown, is once, few, many, or a class for clones that have expanded.

CDR3 protein	CDR3 DNA	CDR3 length	V gene	clone size	D gene	J gene
CASSLELAGETQYF	TGCGCCAGCAGCTTGGAACTAGCGGGAGAGACCCAGTACTTC	14	TRBV5-1	NA	TRBD2	TRBJ2-5
CASSYSGLGWEQFF	TGTGCCAGCAGTTACTCAGGCCTTGGCTGGGAGCAGTTCTTC	14	TRBV6-2/TRBV6-3	NA	NA	TRBJ2-1
CAQQPTGASGGRTYEQYF	TGTGCCCAGCAGCCCACCGGGGCTAGCGGGGGACGAACCTACGAGCAGTACTTC	18	TRBV12-3/TRBV12-4	NA	TRBD2	TRBJ2-7
CASSWTASTDTQYF	TGTGCCAGCAGCTGGACAGCGAGCACAGATACGCAGTATTTT	14	TRBV5-4	once	NA	TRBJ2-3
CASRDRGLTDTQYF	TGTGCCAGCAGGGACAGGGGTTTGACAGATACGCAGTATTTT	14	TRBV2	NA	TRBD1	TRBJ2-3
CATSRDPSAARTGELFF	TGTGCCACCAGCAGAGATCCCAGCGCGGCGAGGACCGGGGAGCTGTTTTTT	17	TRBV15	few	NA	TRBJ2-2
CASSMLAEVWTQYF	TGTGCCAGCTCAATGCTGGCCGAAGTTTGGACCCAGTACTTC	14	TRBV18	once	NA	TRBJ2-5
CASSLALARGWRDRTDTQYF	TGTGCCAGCAGCTTAGCGCTAGCCCGGGGGTGGCGAGACCGCACAGATACGCAGTATTTT	20	TRBV7-2	few	NA	TRBJ2-3
CSARDGRGNTEAFF	TGCAGTGCTAGAGATGGGAGGGGGAACACTGAAGCTTTCTTT	14	TRBV20-1	NA	NA	TRBJ1-1
CASSPTQDNNSPLHF	TGTGCCAGCTCACCCACACAGGATAATAATTCACCCCTCCACTTT	15	TRBV18	NA	NA	TRBJ1-6
CASSATGYSNQPQHF	TGTGCCAGCAGTGCCACAGGGTATAGCAATCAGCCCCAGCATTTT	15	TRBV6-5	NA	NA	TRBJ1-5
CASSPDTDYGYTF	TGTGCCAGCAGCCCTGACACCGACTATGGCTACACCTTC	13	TRBV7-2	NA	NA	TRBJ1-2
CASSLAGEGFGSGNTIYF	TGCGCCAGCAGCTTGGCCGGTGAGGGGTTCGGCTCTGGAAACACCATATATTTT	18	TRBV5-1	NA	NA	TRBJ1-3
CASRAQPNQPQHF	TGTGCCAGTAGGGCACAACCCAATCAGCCCCAGCATTTT	13	TRBV19	NA	NA	TRBJ1-5
CATSERQRANTGELFF	TGTGCCACCAGTGAGCGACAGCGAGCGAACACCGGGGAGCTGTTTTTT	16	TRBV24-1	NA	NA	TRBJ2-2
CSARGDYNSPLHF	TGCAGTGCTAGGGGAGACTATAATTCACCCCTCCACTTT	13	TRBV20-1	NA	NA	TRBJ1-6
CASRLGTVEAFF	TGTGCCAGCAGGCTAGGGACGGTTGAAGCTTTCTTT	12	TRBV12-3/TRBV12-4	NA	NA	TRBJ1-1
CASGKGSYEQYF	TGTGCCAGCGGTAAGGGCTCCTACGAGCAGTACTTC	12	TRBV12-3/TRBV12-4	NA	NA	TRBJ2-7
CASSSGALGPEAFF	TGTGCCAGCAGTTCGGGGGCCCTGGGCCCAGAAGCTTTCTTT	14	TRBV6-2/TRBV6-3	few	NA	TRBJ1-1
CSANLAEPYEQYF	TGCAGTGCTAACCTAGCGGAGCCCTACGAGCAGTACTTC	13	TRBV20-1	few	TRBD2	TRBJ2-7
CASSPLGVGDTGELFF	TGTGCCAGTAGTCCCCTCGGAGTAGGCGACACCGGGGAGCTGTTTTTT	16	TRBV19	NA	NA	TRBJ2-2
CASSRQGGTYGYTF	TGTGCCAGCAGCCGACAGGGGGGGACCTATGGCTACACCTTC	14	TRBV11-2	NA	TRBD1	TRBJ1-2
CASSTRQGRYEQYF	TGTGCCAGCAGCACCCGACAGGGGCGGTACGAGCAGTACTTC	14	TRBV21-1	NA	NA	TRBJ2-7
CASSRGGGGTSGNTIYF	TGTGCCAGCAGCCGAGGAGGGGGGGGCACCTCTGGAAACACCATATATTTT	17	TRBV7-8	NA	NA	TRBJ1-3
CASSAPGGTRLFNYGYTF	TGTGCCAGCAGTGCCCCGGGAGGGACCCGGCTTTTTAACTATGGCTACACCTTC	18	TRBV6-1	NA	NA	TRBJ1-2
CSALDPSLLHF	TGCAGTGCCTTGGACCCATCCCTCCTCCACTTT	11	TRBV20-1	NA	NA	TRBJ1-6
CASTVLISGANVLTF	TGCGCCAGCACCGTACTTATATCTGGGGCCAACGTCCTGACTTTC	15	TRBV5-1	NA	NA	TRBJ2-6